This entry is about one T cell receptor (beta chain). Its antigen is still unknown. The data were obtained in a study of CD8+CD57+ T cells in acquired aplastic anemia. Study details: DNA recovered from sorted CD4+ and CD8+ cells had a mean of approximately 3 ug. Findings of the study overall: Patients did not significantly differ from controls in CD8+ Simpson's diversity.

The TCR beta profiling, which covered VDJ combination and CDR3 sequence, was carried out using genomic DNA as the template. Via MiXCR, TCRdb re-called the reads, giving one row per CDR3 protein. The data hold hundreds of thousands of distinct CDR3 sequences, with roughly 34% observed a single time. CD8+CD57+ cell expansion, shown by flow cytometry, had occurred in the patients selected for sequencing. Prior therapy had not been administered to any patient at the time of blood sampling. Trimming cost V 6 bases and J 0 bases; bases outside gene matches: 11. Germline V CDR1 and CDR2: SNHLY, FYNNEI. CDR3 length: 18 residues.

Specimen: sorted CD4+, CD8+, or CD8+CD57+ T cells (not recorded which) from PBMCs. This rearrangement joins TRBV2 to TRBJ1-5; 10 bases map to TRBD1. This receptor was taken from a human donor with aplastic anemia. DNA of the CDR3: TGTGCCAGCAGAACCGGGACAGGGGTGTTGTCTAGCAATCAGCCCCAGCATTTT. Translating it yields CASRTGTGVLSSNQPQHF.